Listed below are T cell receptor beta chains from one sample, sequenced in a study of blood T cells in healthy people across ages. MiXCR, applied by TCRdb to the 5' RACE reads, yields one record per CDR3 protein. The table has hundreds of thousands of distinct CDR3 sequences, around 38% seen once. The sequencing sample was made of blood. Receptors were obtained from a man older than 75 in good health. Both conserved end residues are part of each CDR3. Fields, in order: V gene, J gene, clone size, D gene, CDR3 protein, CDR3 DNA. D genes are given only for firm matches. The size field is filled for only some rows; it gives once, few, many or a size class.

TRBV4-2	TRBJ2-5	NA	TRBD2	CASSHGRPQETQYF	TGTGCCAGCAGCCACGGGAGGCCCCAAGAGACCCAGTACTTC
TRBV12-3/TRBV12-4	TRBJ2-7	few	TRBD2	CASGTTYNEQYF	TGTGCCAGCGGGACTACTTACAATGAGCAGTACTTC
TRBV29-1	TRBJ1-4	NA	NA	CSVETDNEKLFF	TGCAGCGTTGAGACGGATAATGAAAAACTGTTTTTT
TRBV5-5	TRBJ2-5	NA	NA	CASSLVGGPLRGETQYF	TGTGCCAGCAGCTTGGTAGGTGGCCCCCTCCGAGGAGAGACCCAGTACTTC
TRBV12-3/TRBV12-4	TRBJ2-3	NA	TRBD2	CASSSREAADTEYF	TGTGCCAGCAGTTCCCGGGAGGCGGCAGATACGGAGTATTTT
TRBV10-1	TRBJ2-7	NA	TRBD2	CASSKVAGGTDEQYF	TGCGCCAGCAGTAAGGTAGCGGGAGGAACCGACGAGCAGTACTTC
TRBV6-2/TRBV6-3	TRBJ2-1	few	TRBD1	CASSYGGTGRNEQFF	TGTGCCAGCAGTTACGGCGGGACAGGGAGGAATGAGCAGTTCTTC
TRBV25-1	TRBJ1-2	NA	NA	CASTDGVNYGYTF	TGTGCCAGCACCGACGGGGTTAACTATGGCTACACCTTC
TRBV27	TRBJ1-2	NA	TRBD1	CASSLSRDSYGYTF	TGTGCCAGCAGTTTATCCCGGGACAGCTATGGCTACACCTTC
TRBV20-1	TRBJ2-5	NA	TRBD2	CSARGASGGNQETQYF	TGCAGTGCTAGAGGGGCTAGCGGGGGAAACCAAGAGACCCAGTACTTC
TRBV29-1	TRBJ2-7	NA	NA	CSARTGPESYEQYF	TGCAGCGCCCGAACGGGGCCCGAAAGCTACGAGCAGTACTTC
TRBV4-1	TRBJ2-3	NA	TRBD1	CASSSRTGTRGATDTQYF	TGCGCCAGCAGCTCTCGGACAGGGACACGAGGGGCCACAGATACGCAGTATTTT
TRBV5-1	TRBJ1-6	few	TRBD1	CASSSGGTGRSPLHF	TGCGCCAGCAGCTCAGGGGGGACAGGTCGTTCACCCCTCCACTTT
TRBV7-2	TRBJ2-5	many	TRBD2	CASSLQAGGQETQYF	TGTGCCAGCAGCTTACAGGCGGGGGGTCAAGAGACCCAGTACTTC
TRBV29-1	TRBJ1-2	many	TRBD1	CSGTQRGLEGYTF	TGCAGCGGAACTCAGAGGGGGCTTGAAGGCTACACCTTC
TRBV5-1	TRBJ2-1	NA	NA	CASSLALLREQFF	TGCGCCAGCAGCTTGGCCTTACTGAGGGAGCAGTTCTTC
TRBV3-1	TRBJ2-2	NA	NA	CASSQTGLVNTGELFF	TGTGCCAGCAGCCAAACGGGACTCGTAAACACCGGGGAGCTGTTTTTT
TRBV28	TRBJ2-3	many	NA	CASSLRTGSTDTQYF	TGTGCCAGCAGTTTAAGGACGGGGAGCACAGATACGCAGTATTTT
TRBV7-2	TRBJ2-3	NA	TRBD1	CASSLGQLNRGRATDTQYF	TGTGCCAGCAGCTTAGGTCAGCTCAACAGGGGGCGGGCCACAGATACGCAGTATTTT
TRBV28	TRBJ2-7	few	TRBD2	CASSSTPRGVRAGDSYNEQYF	TGTGCCAGCAGTTCAACTCCGCGGGGGGTGCGAGCGGGAGACTCCTACAATGAGCAGTACTTC
TRBV20-1	TRBJ2-7	NA	NA	CSARDQGRYEQYF	TGCAGTGCTAGAGACCAGGGAAGGTACGAGCAGTACTTC
TRBV6-5	TRBJ2-5	NA	NA	CASTPGSRETQYF	TGTGCCAGCACCCCAGGGAGTCGGGAGACCCAGTACTTC
TRBV14	TRBJ2-3	few	TRBD2	CASSQRGLARQDTQYF	TGTGCCAGCAGCCAGCGAGGACTAGCCAGGCAGGATACGCAGTATTTT
TRBV29-1	TRBJ2-7	many	TRBD1	CSVEGGQGSEQYF	TGCAGCGTTGAGGGAGGACAGGGCAGCGAGCAGTACTTC
TRBV14	TRBJ2-7	NA	NA	CASSQDNWFFEQYF	TGTGCCAGCAGCCAAGATAACTGGTTTTTTGAGCAGTACTTC
TRBV18	TRBJ1-2	NA	NA	CTSSPRGRDYGYTF	TGTACCAGCTCACCACGCGGCAGGGACTATGGCTACACCTTC
TRBV12-3/TRBV12-4	TRBJ2-4	NA	TRBD2	CASRLTGGAHNEQYF	TGTGCCAGCAGATTGACCGGGGGGGCCCACAATGAGCAGTACTTC
TRBV20-1	TRBJ2-3	few	NA	CSVEDVRTFTDTQYF	TGCAGTGTGGAAGACGTCAGGACTTTCACAGATACGCAGTATTTT
TRBV20-1	TRBJ2-5	few	NA	CSAPDSRLQETQYF	TGCAGTGCCCCGGACTCAAGGCTCCAAGAGACCCAGTACTTC
TRBV28	TRBJ2-7	many	NA	CASSSPTGSSYEQYF	TGTGCCAGCAGTTCGCCGACAGGAAGCTCCTACGAGCAGTACTTC
TRBV7-9	TRBJ2-1	once	NA	CASSLAGSGEQFF	TGTGCCAGCAGCTTAGCTGGGTCCGGTGAGCAGTTCTTC
TRBV27	TRBJ2-6	few	TRBD1	CASSLRGQDHSGANVLTF	TGTGCCAGCAGTTTAAGGGGACAGGACCACTCTGGGGCCAACGTCCTGACTTTC
TRBV7-2	TRBJ2-2	NA	NA	CASSRGGGNTGELFF	TGTGCCAGCAGCCGAGGCGGAGGGAACACCGGGGAGCTGTTTTTT
TRBV5-1	TRBJ2-1	NA	TRBD1	CASVGQGASSYNEQFF	TGCGCCAGCGTTGGACAGGGGGCGAGCTCCTACAATGAGCAGTTCTTC
TRBV20-1	TRBJ1-5	NA	TRBD1	CSAAPRTGFSNQPQHF	TGCAGTGCTGCCCCCCGGACAGGATTTAGCAATCAGCCCCAGCATTTT